Here is one TCR beta chain with its context. Antigen: not known. Per the germline V gene, CDR1 is ENHRY and CDR2 is SYGVKD. There are 14 residues in the CDR3. Between the trimmed V and J ends, which lost 5 bases and 5 bases, there was a span of 15 bases. The sample is drawn from a study of STAT3 mutations in large granular lymphocyte leukemia. Study-level information: Over half of T-LGLL patients had one or more immunosuppressive regimens. Study findings and constraints: In T-cell large granular lymphocyte leukemia, about half of patients showed multiple immunodominant subclonotypes. In about 30% of the 18 patients, new TCR clonotypes emerged after therapy. Some patients had persisting codominant clonotypes that could mask small clones.

Sequenced by immunoSEQ multiplex PCR; TCRdb stores in-frame clones only, minus some. The table includes about 15,000 clones, 80% to 95% detected once. The rearrangement links TRBV10-3 to TRBJ2-5; TRBD1 might be the D (6 bases). This receptor was obtained from a woman aged 50 to 65 with T-cell large granular lymphocyte leukemia. Some clones in this sample may be carry-over from other donors' samples. The sequenced material came from peripheral blood mononuclear cells. The CDR3 reads CAISQTGGRETQYF. The CDR3 region has the DNA TGTGCCATCAGTCAGACAGGCGGCCGGGAGACCCAGTACTTC.